The clone carrying this T cell receptor (beta chain) has a handful of counts. Its antigen is unidentified. The data originate from a study of T-cell memory formation after mild COVID-19. Notes on the study in general: The appearance of some responding clones in pre-infection memory suggested that cross-reactive memory joined. A second wave expanding day 15 to 37 was CD4+-biased; contracting clones were balanced.

Deletions cut 10 bases from V and 7 bases from J, with 17 bases between. Germline V gene lookup returns CDR1 ENHRY and CDR2 SYGVKD. This CDR3 is 13 amino acids long. Libraries for TCRalpha and TCRbeta carried sample barcodes and unique molecular identifiers via 5'RACE. TCRdb called the 5' RACE reads again in MiXCR, with one record for every CDR3 protein. The sample holds over 300,000 distinct CDR3 sequences; 20% are singletons and the top ten take approximately 22%. The chain uses TRBV10-3 and TRBJ1-3; the D is unclear. Sequencing was performed on PBMCs or a T cell subset sorted from them (not recorded which). This TCR was sampled from a man between 18 and 35 years old who had mild COVID-19 (a few samples of this study predate the infection). Cell type and time point are not known. The CDR3 coding sequence is TGTGCCACCCGCCCAAGAATCGGGAACACCATATATTTT. It yields the protein CATRPRIGNTIYF.